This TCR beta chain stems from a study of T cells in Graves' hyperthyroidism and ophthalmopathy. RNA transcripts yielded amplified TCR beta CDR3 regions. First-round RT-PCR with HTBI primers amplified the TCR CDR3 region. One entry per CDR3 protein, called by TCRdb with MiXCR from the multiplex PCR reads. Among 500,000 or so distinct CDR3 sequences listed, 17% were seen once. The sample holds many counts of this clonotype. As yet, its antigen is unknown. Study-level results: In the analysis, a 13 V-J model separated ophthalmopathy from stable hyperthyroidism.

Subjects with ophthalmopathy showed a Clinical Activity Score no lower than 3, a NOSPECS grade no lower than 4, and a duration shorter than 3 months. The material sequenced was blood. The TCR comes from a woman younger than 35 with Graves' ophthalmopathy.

This chain's CDR3 is CASSIRRGSITEAFF. In nucleotides, the CDR3 is TGTGCCAGCAGTATACGCAGGGGAAGTATCACTGAAGCTTTCTTT. The chain employs TRBV27 and TRBJ1-1, with D possibly being TRBD1 (6 bases). Germline V lookup: CDR1 MNHEY, CDR2 SMNVEV (reference sequence). V lost 5 bases to trimming and J lost 4 bases, with 17 bases between them. This CDR3 comprises 15 residues.